The 21 T cell receptor beta chains presented below share a single source sample, sequenced in a study of human T cells and chemical hapten exposure. Unseparated into fractions, whole blood served as the source from which total RNA was extracted. Individual cDNA molecules each carried unique molecular identifiers attached by the library. TCRdb processed the reads anew with MiXCR; each CDR3 protein has one entry. Of 120,000 or so distinct CDR3 sequences listed, approximately 9% are singletons. Input material: whole blood. The receptors come from a human donor in good health. Some clones in this sample may be carry-over from other donors' samples.

This clonotype showed up just a few times. J is TRBJ2-1 and V is TRBV6-1; D gene uncertain. V was cut by 4 bases and J by 4 bases, with 8 bases left in between. This CDR3 has 13 residues. Germline V gene sequence: CDR1 MNHNS, CDR2 SASEGT. The DNA for the CDR3 is TGTGCCAGCAGTGTTTCGAATTACAATGAGCAGTTCTTC. Its protein product is CASSVSNYNEQFF.

The chain recombines TRBV4-1 with TRBJ2-3, with a tentative D call TRBD1 (6 bases). Trimming took off 3 bases at V and 4 bases at J, with 11 bases between the two ends. This CDR3 contains 14 residues. The germline gives CDR1 MGHRA, CDR2 YSYEKL. In nucleotides, the CDR3 is TGCGCCAGCAGCCAGGGGGCATGGGCAGATACGCAGTATTTT. As protein: CASSQGAWADTQYF.

This clonotype was observed many times. This chain uses TRBV13 with TRBJ2-1, with 9 nucleotides matching TRBD2. V dropped 4 bases and J dropped 3; count of bases not matched to a gene: 4. Germline-derived CDR1 and CDR2 are PRHDT and FYEKMQ (reference sequence). The CDR3 has 15 amino acids. CDR3 in amino acids: CASSSGTSNYNEQFF. The CDR3 DNA sequence: TGTGCCAGCAGCTCCGGGACTAGCAACTACAATGAGCAGTTCTTC.

The rearrangement uses TRBV6-5 and TRBJ2-5; TRBD2 agrees at 10 bases. CDR3 length: 15 amino acids. V lost 6 bases and J lost 1; bases outside the gene matches: 5. Looked up from germline, CDR1 is MNHEY and CDR2 is SVGAGI. CDR3 in amino acids: CASRSSGGIQETQYF. CDR3 DNA: TGTGCCAGCAGATCTAGCGGGGGAATCCAAGAGACCCAGTACTTC.

This clonotype was seen many times. The rearrangement joins TRBV29-1 to TRBJ1-1; possibly TRBD1 for D (6 bases). V lost 0 bases, J lost 3 bases, and 8 bases lay in between. Germline-derived CDR1 and CDR2 are SQVTM and ANQGSEA. The length of the CDR3 is 13 residues. CDR3 amino acids: CSVEDRGDTEAFF. Here the CDR3 DNA reads TGCAGCGTTGAAGACAGGGGAGACACTGAAGCTTTCTTT.

V is TRBV6-5 and J is TRBJ2-5, with 7 positions matching TRBD1. Germline CDR1 and CDR2: MNHEY and SVGAGI. There are 14 residues in the CDR3. V shed 2 bases, J shed 5 bases, and the junction held 5 bases outside the gene matches. CDR3 in DNA: TGTGCCAGCAGTTACGGAGACAGGGTTGAGACCCAGTACTTC. Amino acid sequence: CASSYGDRVETQYF.

There are many counts of this clonotype. The rearrangement joins TRBV6-5 to TRBJ1-1; D call uncertain. Germline lookup yields CDR1 MNHEY and CDR2 SVGAGI. V was cut by 6 bases and J by 1 base, with 9 bases left in between. The CDR3 consists of 13 residues. The CDR3 DNA sequence: TGTGCCAGCAGCGGACTTTCGAACACTGAAGCTTTCTTT. Translating it yields CASSGLSNTEAFF.

This clonotype was detected only a few times. The V and J genes are TRBV7-2 and TRBJ2-1, with D perhaps TRBD2 (6 bases). V lost 0 bases and J lost 4, with 13 bases in between. CDR3 length: 16 amino acids. Germline V gene data show CDR1 as SGHTA and CDR2 as FQGNSA. This CDR3 reads CASSLASGRRYNEQFF. CDR3 coding DNA: TGTGCCAGCAGCTTAGCGTCCGGGAGACGGTACAATGAGCAGTTCTTC.

This clonotype was counted a few times. The CDR3 is CASTLLAASNEQFF. CDR3 in DNA: TGTGCCAGCACACTACTAGCGGCGAGTAATGAGCAGTTCTTC. The chain joins TRBV3-1 to TRBJ2-1; 8 positions match TRBD2. Germline V gives CDR1 LGHDT, CDR2 YNNKEL (reference sequence). The CDR3 covers 14 residues. The V segment lost 7 bases and the J segment 7 bases; nucleotides outside the gene matches: 9.

This clonotype was detected only a few times. The chain employs TRBV9 and TRBJ2-7, with 7 positions matching TRBD1. The CDR3 is 13 amino acids. Trimming removed 2 bases from V and 7 bases from J; junction bases left unmatched: 6. Germline CDR1 is SGDLS and CDR2 is YYNGEE. The CDR3 nucleotides read TGTGCCAGCAGCGTCACAGGGGCTGGGGAGCAGTACTTC. Its protein product is CASSVTGAGEQYF.

The V and J genes are TRBV27 and TRBJ2-5; 12 bases agree with TRBD2. In germline, CDR1 is MNHEY, CDR2 SMNVEV (reference sequence). V was clipped by 5 bases and J by 6 bases; unmatched bases: 7. The CDR3 loop spans 15 amino acids. CDR3 residues: CASSRTSGAAQTQYF. The CDR3 region has the DNA TGTGCCAGCAGTCGGACTAGCGGGGCCGCACAGACCCAGTACTTC.

This clonotype was detected a few times. This chain links TRBV19 with TRBJ2-7; no clear D gene. V gave up 3 bases and J gave up 6 bases, with 15 bases separating them. CDR1 is LNHDA and CDR2 is SQIVND in the germline V gene (reference sequence). The CDR3 has 14 amino acids. The CDR3 loop reads CASSIAGRKGEQYF. CDR3 nucleotides: TGTGCCAGTAGTATTGCAGGACGAAAGGGCGAGCAGTACTTC. Combining the CDR3 with reference TRBV19 and TRBJ2-7 gives the whole variable domain DGGITQSPKYLFRKEGQNVTLSCEQNLNHDAMYWYRQDPGQGLRLIYYSQIVNDFQKGDIAEGYSVSREKKESFPLTVTSAQKNPTAFYLCASSIAGRKGEQYFGPGTRLTVT.

Many counts were recorded for this clonotype. The V and J genes are TRBV5-1 and TRBJ1-2; 10 bases match TRBD1. The ends lost 7 bases at V and 2 bases at J; junction bases unmatched: 5. The CDR3 length is 14 residues. Looked up from germline, CDR1 is SGHRS and CDR2 is YFSETQ. CDR3 residues: CASAGTGANYGYTF. In DNA form, the CDR3 reads TGCGCCAGCGCCGGGACAGGGGCCAACTATGGCTACACCTTC.

Many counts were recorded for this clonotype. The J gene is TRBJ2-7, the V gene TRBV15; possibly TRBD1 or TRBD2 for D (5 bases each). CDR1 LNHNV and CDR2 YYDKDF come from the germline V gene (reference sequence). The CDR3 runs to 15 residues. Trimming removed 0 bases from V and 0 bases from J, with 9 bases in between. The CDR3: CATSRDNGASYEQYF. The DNA for the CDR3 is TGTGCCACCAGCAGAGATAACGGGGCCTCCTACGAGCAGTACTTC.

Many counts were recorded for this clonotype. J is TRBJ2-3 and V is TRBV5-8; unclear D gene. CDR3 length equals 14 residues. In germline, CDR1 is SGHTS, CDR2 YDEGEE. V lost 0 bases, J lost 5 bases, and 10 bases lay in between. CDR3 residues: CASSLGTDRDTQYF. The CDR3 DNA follows: TGTGCCAGCAGCTTGGGGACGGATCGAGATACGCAGTATTTT.

In its sample, this clonotype was seen many times. The CDR3 DNA is TGCAGCGTCACCGGACGGATGAACACTGAAGCTTTCTTT. Protein product: CSVTGRMNTEAFF. The V call is TRBV29-1, the J call TRBJ1-1; D is ambiguous. V lost 6 bases, J lost 0 bases, and 11 bases lay in between. The length of the CDR3 is 13 residues. Germline V gives CDR1 SQVTM, CDR2 ANQGSEA.

This clonotype was seen a handful of times. This chain uses TRBV5-6 with TRBJ2-5; D is perhaps TRBD1 (6 bases). Trimming cost V 4 bases and J 4 bases, with 14 bases left between them. CDR1 is SGHDT and CDR2 is YYEEEE in the germline V gene. The CDR3 is 14 residues long. CDR3 residues: CASSTTGIPETQYF. CDR3 DNA: TGTGCCAGCAGCACCACAGGGATTCCAGAGACCCAGTACTTC.

This clonotype was seen at least ten times. V is TRBV12-3 or TRBV12-4 and J is TRBJ1-1; D remains ambiguous. The CDR3 covers 13 residues. V lost 6 bases, J lost 4 bases, and 12 bases lay in between. The CDR3 DNA follows: TGTGCCAGCAGCCCCACAAGAAGCACTGAAGCTTTCTTT. Translated: CASSPTRSTEAFF.

The chain combines TRBV19 with TRBJ2-7; TRBD2 might be the D (5 bases). The CDR3 loop spans 14 amino acids. V was trimmed by 5 bases and J by 0 bases, leaving 11 bases between them. Germline V gene data show CDR1 as LNHDA and CDR2 as SQIVND (reference sequence). DNA of the CDR3: TGTGCCAGTAGTGTTACGGGGTTCTCCTACGAGCAGTACTTC. This gives the protein CASSVTGFSYEQYF.

This clonotype was detected many times. The chain uses TRBV7-8 and TRBJ1-4; 7 nucleotides agree with TRBD1. Germline V lookup: CDR1 SGHVS, CDR2 FQNEAQ. V lost 5 bases, J lost 4 bases, and 7 bases stayed unmatched. The CDR3 covers 15 residues. CDR3 sequence reads: CASSKTGINNEKLFF. CDR3 sequence (DNA): TGTGCCAGCAGCAAGACAGGGATTAATAATGAAAAACTGTTTTTT.

This clonotype was recorded many times. V usage is TRBV11-2 and J usage is TRBJ2-3; the D gene could be TRBD1 or TRBD2 (5 bases each). Trimming took 3 bases from V and 4 from J, leaving 11 bases between them. Per the germline V gene, CDR1 is SGHAT and CDR2 is FQNNGV. This CDR3 has 14 residues. CDR3 protein: CASSFNLGADTQYF. The CDR3 nucleotides read TGTGCCAGCAGCTTCAATCTGGGGGCAGATACGCAGTATTTT.